The rows below give T cell receptor beta chains drawn from one sample of a study of T-cell reconstitution after alpha-beta-depleted transplantation in children. TCRdb redid the calling of the PCR reads with MiXCR, one entry per CDR3 protein. The sample contains around 300,000 distinct CDR3 sequences, 6.5% to 9% of which appear only once. The source material was peripheral blood, sampled 360 days after TCRalphabeta/CD19-depleted stem cell transplant. These receptors were taken from a female patient aged 2-15 years who had a stem cell transplant for Fanconi anemia, so the T cells may come from the graft donor. Both conserved end residues are part of each CDR3. Each record gives: D gene, clone size, V gene, J gene, CDR3 protein, CDR3 DNA. A D gene is named only where the DNA matches it firmly. Part of the rows lack a size; the others show once, few, many or a class for expanded clones.

d_call: .; clone_size: .; v_call: TRBV4-1; j_call: TRBJ2-3; cdr3_aa: CASSQDPLQGGVDTQYF; cdr3_nt: TGCGCCAGCAGCCAAGATCCCCTCCAAGGGGGGGTAGATACGCAGTATTTT
d_call: TRBD2; clone_size: many; v_call: TRBV4-1; j_call: TRBJ2-3; cdr3_aa: CASSQMGGRSTDTQYF; cdr3_nt: TGCGCCAGCAGCCAAATGGGCGGGAGAAGTACAGATACGCAGTATTTT
d_call: TRBD2; clone_size: .; v_call: TRBV6-1; j_call: TRBJ2-5; cdr3_aa: CASGLGAGAQETQYF; cdr3_nt: TGTGCCAGCGGCTTGGGAGCGGGGGCCCAAGAGACCCAGTACTTC
d_call: TRBD2; clone_size: many; v_call: TRBV12-3/TRBV12-4; j_call: TRBJ2-3; cdr3_aa: CASSRPRTSGGGDTQYF; cdr3_nt: TGTGCCAGCAGTCGTCCCCGGACTAGCGGCGGGGGGGATACGCAGTATTTT
d_call: .; clone_size: .; v_call: TRBV3-1; j_call: TRBJ2-3; cdr3_aa: CASSQDQLGTDTQYF; cdr3_nt: TGTGCCAGCAGCCAAGATCAGCTCGGCACAGATACGCAGTATTTT
d_call: .; clone_size: many; v_call: TRBV15; j_call: TRBJ2-2; cdr3_aa: CATSRVRDGELFF; cdr3_nt: TGTGCCACCAGCAGAGTCAGGGACGGGGAGCTGTTTTTT
d_call: .; clone_size: many; v_call: TRBV12-3/TRBV12-4; j_call: TRBJ1-3; cdr3_aa: CASSLDVSSGNTIYF; cdr3_nt: TGTGCCAGCAGTTTAGATGTCAGCTCTGGAAACACCATATATTTT
d_call: .; clone_size: .; v_call: TRBV19; j_call: TRBJ2-1; cdr3_aa: CASSIGGAVEQFF; cdr3_nt: TGTGCCAGTAGTATCGGGGGTGCGGTTGAGCAGTTCTTC
d_call: .; clone_size: many; v_call: TRBV7-3; j_call: TRBJ2-1; cdr3_aa: CASSFKLDTTGQYSYNEQFF; cdr3_nt: TGTGCCAGCAGCTTTAAACTGGACACGACCGGCCAATACTCCTACAATGAGCAGTTCTTC
d_call: TRBD2; clone_size: many; v_call: TRBV11-2; j_call: TRBJ2-1; cdr3_aa: CASSGSGKSSYNEQFF; cdr3_nt: TGTGCCAGCAGCGGTAGCGGGAAGAGCTCCTACAATGAGCAGTTCTTC
d_call: TRBD2; clone_size: many; v_call: TRBV28; j_call: TRBJ2-7; cdr3_aa: CASSFGLAGEQYF; cdr3_nt: TGTGCCAGCAGTTTTGGTCTAGCGGGGGAGCAGTACTTC
d_call: .; clone_size: .; v_call: TRBV5-1; j_call: TRBJ1-1; cdr3_aa: CASSLGGFPEAFF; cdr3_nt: TGCGCCAGCAGCTTGGGGGGGTTCCCTGAAGCTTTCTTT
d_call: TRBD1; clone_size: many; v_call: TRBV6-2/TRBV6-3; j_call: TRBJ1-1; cdr3_aa: CASSYPVPGQGLNTEAFF; cdr3_nt: TGTGCCAGCAGTTACCCCGTCCCGGGACAGGGGCTGAACACTGAAGCTTTCTTT
d_call: TRBD2; clone_size: many; v_call: TRBV7-8; j_call: TRBJ2-1; cdr3_aa: CASSSSPGLADSSYNEQFF; cdr3_nt: TGTGCCAGCAGCTCCTCACCGGGACTAGCGGATAGCTCCTACAATGAGCAGTTCTTC
d_call: .; clone_size: many; v_call: TRBV29-1; j_call: TRBJ1-1; cdr3_aa: CSVTRGSGTEAFF; cdr3_nt: TGCAGCGTAACCAGGGGAAGCGGCACTGAAGCTTTCTTT
d_call: TRBD1; clone_size: many; v_call: TRBV12-3/TRBV12-4; j_call: TRBJ2-1; cdr3_aa: CASSLWDRVEGEQFF; cdr3_nt: TGTGCCAGCAGTTTGTGGGACAGGGTTGAGGGTGAGCAGTTCTTC
d_call: TRBD1; clone_size: .; v_call: TRBV5-1; j_call: TRBJ1-2; cdr3_aa: CASSSEGAGYGYTF; cdr3_nt: TGCGCCAGCAGCAGCGAGGGGGCTGGGTATGGCTACACCTTC
d_call: TRBD1; clone_size: once; v_call: TRBV6-2/TRBV6-3; j_call: TRBJ2-1; cdr3_aa: CASSYAHRGHIEQFF; cdr3_nt: TGTGCCAGCAGTTACGCGCACAGGGGGCATATTGAGCAGTTCTTC
d_call: TRBD1; clone_size: many; v_call: TRBV5-4; j_call: TRBJ2-7; cdr3_aa: CASSSWTGGSYEQYF; cdr3_nt: TGTGCCAGCAGCTCCTGGACAGGGGGGTCCTACGAGCAGTACTTC
d_call: TRBD2; clone_size: many; v_call: TRBV27; j_call: TRBJ2-5; cdr3_aa: CASSLQGLAETQYF; cdr3_nt: TGTGCCAGCAGTCTCCAGGGACTAGCGGAGACCCAGTACTTC
d_call: .; clone_size: few; v_call: TRBV20-1; j_call: TRBJ1-3; cdr3_aa: CSAIGQGSGNTIYF; cdr3_nt: TGCAGTGCTATAGGTCAGGGGAGTGGAAACACCATATATTTT
d_call: .; clone_size: many; v_call: TRBV5-1; j_call: TRBJ1-3; cdr3_aa: CASSFANSGNTIYF; cdr3_nt: TGCGCCAGCAGCTTCGCGAACTCTGGAAACACCATATATTTT
d_call: TRBD2; clone_size: few; v_call: TRBV5-1; j_call: TRBJ2-5; cdr3_aa: CASSLASGSLETQYF; cdr3_nt: TGCGCCAGCAGCTTGGCTAGCGGGAGTCTGGAGACCCAGTACTTC
d_call: .; clone_size: .; v_call: TRBV3-1; j_call: TRBJ2-1; cdr3_aa: CASSLVAGFGNEQFF; cdr3_nt: TGTGCCAGCAGCCTAGTGGCGGGCTTTGGCAATGAGCAGTTCTTC
d_call: .; clone_size: many; v_call: TRBV15; j_call: TRBJ2-3; cdr3_aa: CATSRDEGDVKDTQYF; cdr3_nt: TGTGCCACCAGCAGAGACGAGGGGGATGTTAAAGATACGCAGTATTTT
d_call: .; clone_size: many; v_call: TRBV6-1; j_call: TRBJ1-3; cdr3_aa: CASNLRRGVNSGNTIYF; cdr3_nt: TGTGCCAGCAACCTCAGGAGGGGGGTGAACTCTGGAAACACCATATATTTT
d_call: TRBD1; clone_size: many; v_call: TRBV27; j_call: TRBJ2-2; cdr3_aa: CASSLSPWDRENTGELFF; cdr3_nt: TGTGCCAGCAGTTTATCTCCATGGGACAGGGAGAACACCGGGGAGCTGTTTTTT
d_call: .; clone_size: .; v_call: TRBV4-3; j_call: TRBJ1-6; cdr3_aa: CASSQEKSSYNSPLHF; cdr3_nt: TGCGCCAGCAGCCAAGAAAAGAGCTCCTATAATTCACCCCTCCACTTT
d_call: .; clone_size: .; v_call: TRBV10-3; j_call: TRBJ2-1; cdr3_aa: CAISAKDNEQFF; cdr3_nt: TGTGCCATCAGCGCCAAGGACAATGAGCAGTTCTTC
d_call: TRBD1; clone_size: many; v_call: TRBV6-1; j_call: TRBJ2-4; cdr3_aa: CASVDRGRENIQYF; cdr3_nt: TGTGCCAGCGTCGACAGGGGGCGAGAAAACATTCAGTACTTC
d_call: TRBD1; clone_size: many; v_call: TRBV12-3/TRBV12-4; j_call: TRBJ2-7; cdr3_aa: CASSLVRDRGKRSSYEQYF; cdr3_nt: TGTGCCAGCAGTTTAGTCCGGGACAGGGGTAAAAGAAGCTCCTACGAGCAGTACTTC
d_call: TRBD2; clone_size: few; v_call: TRBV6-2/TRBV6-3; j_call: TRBJ2-4; cdr3_aa: CASSPVRLAGQLGKNIQYF; cdr3_nt: TGTGCCAGCAGCCCCGTAAGACTAGCGGGTCAACTAGGGAAAAACATTCAGTACTTC
d_call: TRBD1; clone_size: few; v_call: TRBV6-2/TRBV6-3; j_call: TRBJ2-7; cdr3_aa: CASSDRQGAFNEQYF; cdr3_nt: TGTGCCAGCAGTGATCGACAGGGGGCCTTCAACGAGCAGTACTTC
d_call: .; clone_size: many; v_call: TRBV20-1; j_call: TRBJ2-5; cdr3_aa: CSASLSRVLWGETQYF; cdr3_nt: TGCAGTGCTAGTTTGTCCAGGGTGTTATGGGGAGAGACCCAGTACTTC
d_call: .; clone_size: many; v_call: TRBV7-2; j_call: TRBJ2-2; cdr3_aa: CASSPWAGELFF; cdr3_nt: TGTGCCAGCAGCCCCTGGGCCGGGGAGCTGTTTTTT
d_call: TRBD1; clone_size: .; v_call: TRBV3-1; j_call: TRBJ1-3; cdr3_aa: CASSRPLQGSGNTIYF; cdr3_nt: TGTGCCAGCAGCCGGCCTCTACAGGGGTCTGGAAACACCATATATTTT
d_call: .; clone_size: many; v_call: TRBV4-2; j_call: TRBJ1-1; cdr3_aa: CASSQGAAFEAFF; cdr3_nt: TGTGCCAGCAGCCAAGGGGCGGCCTTTGAAGCTTTCTTT
d_call: .; clone_size: many; v_call: TRBV4-3; j_call: TRBJ2-3; cdr3_aa: CASSQAGVSVGTGTDTQYF; cdr3_nt: TGCGCCAGCAGCCAAGCAGGGGTGTCGGTGGGCACGGGCACAGATACGCAGTATTTT
d_call: .; clone_size: many; v_call: TRBV7-2; j_call: TRBJ2-3; cdr3_aa: CASSLVITSTDTQYF; cdr3_nt: TGTGCCAGCAGCTTAGTTATTACTAGCACAGATACGCAGTATTTT
d_call: .; clone_size: many; v_call: TRBV10-1; j_call: TRBJ2-3; cdr3_aa: CASSTGPTDTQYF; cdr3_nt: TGCGCCAGCAGCACAGGACCCACAGATACGCAGTATTTT
d_call: .; clone_size: many; v_call: TRBV6-2/TRBV6-3; j_call: TRBJ1-1; cdr3_aa: CASREVSLNTEAFF; cdr3_nt: TGTGCCAGCAGGGAAGTCAGCCTGAACACTGAAGCTTTCTTT
d_call: .; clone_size: .; v_call: TRBV18; j_call: TRBJ2-1; cdr3_aa: CASSPPGLRYNEQFF; cdr3_nt: TGTGCCAGCTCACCACCGGGACTCCGGTATAATGAGCAGTTCTTC
d_call: .; clone_size: many; v_call: TRBV6-6; j_call: TRBJ2-1; cdr3_aa: CASSYSGSAEQFF; cdr3_nt: TGTGCCAGCAGTTACTCGGGGTCAGCCGAGCAGTTCTTC
d_call: .; clone_size: many; v_call: TRBV3-1; j_call: TRBJ2-2; cdr3_aa: CASSQPSFATTGELFF; cdr3_nt: TGTGCCAGCAGCCAACCCAGTTTTGCCACGACCGGGGAGCTGTTTTTT
d_call: TRBD1; clone_size: many; v_call: TRBV5-5; j_call: TRBJ2-1; cdr3_aa: CASSFRAGTVYNEQFF; cdr3_nt: TGTGCCAGCAGCTTCAGGGCCGGGACAGTGTACAATGAGCAGTTCTTC
d_call: TRBD1; clone_size: .; v_call: TRBV10-3; j_call: TRBJ1-2; cdr3_aa: CAISPQTGGHGYTF; cdr3_nt: TGTGCCATCAGTCCACAGACAGGGGGCCATGGCTACACCTTC
d_call: .; clone_size: many; v_call: TRBV10-3; j_call: TRBJ1-2; cdr3_aa: CAISESKDRPWRTF; cdr3_nt: TGTGCCATCAGTGAGTCGAAGGACCGCCCGTGGAGGACCTTC
d_call: .; clone_size: few; v_call: TRBV4-2; j_call: TRBJ2-3; cdr3_aa: CASSPRGAGTSTDTQYF; cdr3_nt: TGTGCCAGCAGCCCTCGGGGGGCGGGTACTAGCACAGATACGCAGTATTTT
d_call: .; clone_size: many; v_call: TRBV29-1; j_call: TRBJ1-3; cdr3_aa: CSVDSGNTIYF; cdr3_nt: TGCAGCGTTGACTCTGGAAACACCATATATTTT
d_call: .; clone_size: .; v_call: TRBV4-3; j_call: TRBJ2-1; cdr3_aa: CASSQDRGGGLGTTFF; cdr3_nt: TGCGCCAGCAGCCAAGATAGGGGGGGGGGCCTCGGGACTACGTTCTTC
d_call: TRBD2; clone_size: many; v_call: TRBV28; j_call: TRBJ2-7; cdr3_aa: CASTGAGTYEQYF; cdr3_nt: TGTGCCAGCACCGGAGCGGGGACCTACGAGCAGTACTTC
d_call: .; clone_size: .; v_call: TRBV20-1; j_call: TRBJ2-1; cdr3_aa: CFAIRGRYSGDEQFF; cdr3_nt: TGCTTTGCTATTAGGGGGAGGTACTCGGGTGATGAGCAGTTCTTC
d_call: TRBD1; clone_size: many; v_call: TRBV29-1; j_call: TRBJ1-1; cdr3_aa: CSSRDRLEAFF; cdr3_nt: TGCAGCTCCCGGGACAGGCTTGAAGCTTTCTTT
d_call: .; clone_size: many; v_call: TRBV20-1; j_call: TRBJ2-1; cdr3_aa: CSARTLDGNEQFF; cdr3_nt: TGCAGTGCTAGAACCCTAGATGGCAATGAGCAGTTCTTC
d_call: TRBD1; clone_size: .; v_call: TRBV3-1; j_call: TRBJ2-1; cdr3_aa: CATCQEGGRGQYNEQFF; cdr3_nt: TGTGCCACCTGCCAGGAGGGGGGCAGGGGGCAGTACAATGAGCAGTTCTTC
d_call: .; clone_size: many; v_call: TRBV27; j_call: TRBJ2-3; cdr3_aa: CATRQQGTDTQYF; cdr3_nt: TGTGCCACCCGACAACAGGGCACAGATACGCAGTATTTT
d_call: .; clone_size: many; v_call: TRBV3-1; j_call: TRBJ2-2; cdr3_aa: CASTLSGTGELFF; cdr3_nt: TGTGCCAGCACCCTTAGCGGAACCGGGGAGCTGTTTTTT
d_call: .; clone_size: .; v_call: TRBV7-6; j_call: TRBJ1-2; cdr3_aa: CASSPQGPYGYTF; cdr3_nt: TGTGCCAGCAGCCCACAGGGCCCCTATGGCTACACCTTC